This T cell receptor (beta chain) was identified during a study of T cells in Graves' hyperthyroidism and ophthalmopathy. Study details: The blood sample was taken at first diagnosis, before treatment began. Study-wide findings and caveats: Most thyroid clonotypes with frequency above 0.001 were detected in blood. With a median lead of about 6.9 months before onset, the model predicted ophthalmopathy.

The CDR3 is 12 amino acids. Trimming stripped 6 bases from V and 6 bases from J, with 9 bases between. This clonotype was recorded many times. Its target is unknown. Amplified TCR beta CDR3 regions came from RNA transcripts. The HTBI primer set served for first-round RT-PCR of the TCR CDR3. TCRdb fed the multiplex PCR reads into MiXCR, producing one record per CDR3 protein. The sample lists about 760,000 distinct CDR3 sequences, over 35% occurring once. The diagnostic basis comprised clinical symptoms, serum thyroxine and TRAb, thyroid ultrasound and orbital computed tomography. The V and J genes are TRBV12-3 or TRBV12-4 and TRBJ1-3, with D unclear. This TCR was recovered from a woman between 35 and 50 years old with Graves' hyperthyroidism. The specimen sequenced was blood. CDR3 coding DNA: TGTGCCAGCAGCCCCGTCAAAAACACCATATATTTT. Protein sequence: CASSPVKNTIYF.